The rows below give T cell receptor beta chains drawn from one sample of a study of cytomegalovirus exposure and HLA in healthy donors. The data were produced by immunoSEQ multiplex PCR, yet TCRdb's version contains in-frame clones alone and is incomplete. The sample gives about 160,000 clones, about 82% of which show up once; about 7.7% is in the top ten. Material for sequencing was PBMCs. Every receptor here comes from a woman between 25 and 40 years old in good health and CMV-seropositive. Both conserved end residues are part of each CDR3. Fields, in order: CDR3 length, clone size, D gene, J gene, V gene, CDR3 DNA, CDR3 protein. A D gene is named only where the DNA matches it firmly. Where a row states a size, it is once, few, many or the class of an expanded clone; other rows omit it.

length: 13; size: -; D: -; J: TRBJ2-7; V: TRBV7-9; DNA: TGTGCCAGCAGCTTAACCGGGTACTACGAGCAGTACTTC; CDR3: CASSLTGYYEQYF
length: 13; size: -; D: -; J: TRBJ1-5; V: TRBV7-9; DNA: TGTGCCAGCAGCCCCTCACGCGATCAGCCCCAGCATTTT; CDR3: CASSPSRDQPQHF
length: 15; size: few; D: TRBD1; J: TRBJ1-5; V: TRBV2; DNA: TGTGCCAGCAGTGAGAGGGACAGGGTAATTCAGCCCCAGCATTTT; CDR3: CASSERDRVIQPQHF
length: 14; size: -; D: -; J: TRBJ2-1; V: TRBV5-1; DNA: TGCGCCAGCAGCCCCATCCCTTCGTCGGATGAGCAGTTCTTC; CDR3: CASSPIPSSDEQFF
length: 16; size: -; D: TRBD1; J: TRBJ2-2; V: TRBV2; DNA: TGTGCCAGCCGTGGGACAGGGGGCCTTAACACCGGGGAGCTGTTTTTT; CDR3: CASRGTGGLNTGELFF
length: 14; size: -; D: -; J: TRBJ1-2; V: TRBV9; DNA: TGTGCCAGCAGCCTAGGGTACGGTAACTATGGCTACACCTTC; CDR3: CASSLGYGNYGYTF
length: 13; size: -; D: -; J: TRBJ2-7; V: TRBV4-2; DNA: TGTGCCAGCAGTCGGGACTCATCCTACGAGCAGTACTTC; CDR3: CASSRDSSYEQYF
length: 16; size: -; D: -; J: TRBJ1-1; V: TRBV5-1; DNA: TGCGCCAGCAGCTTTCTGTCCGGGGTTCTGAACACTGAAGCTTTCTTT; CDR3: CASSFLSGVLNTEAFF
length: 15; size: -; D: -; J: TRBJ1-2; V: TRBV5-4; DNA: TGTGCCAGCAGCTCTACCGGGACAACTAACTATGGCTACACCTTC; CDR3: CASSSTGTTNYGYTF
length: 16; size: -; D: -; J: TRBJ1-1; V: TRBV19; DNA: TGTGCCAGTAGTATAGACTCACTCCGGGTGAACACTGAAGCTTTCTTT; CDR3: CASSIDSLRVNTEAFF
length: 13; size: -; D: TRBD1; J: TRBJ1-1; V: TRBV2; DNA: TGTGCCAGCAGCACGGACAGGGGGACTGAAGCTTTCTTT; CDR3: CASSTDRGTEAFF
length: 16; size: -; D: -; J: TRBJ2-4; V: TRBV25-1; DNA: TGTGCCAGCAGTGACTGGCAGGGGAGTGCCAAAAACATTCAGTACTTC; CDR3: CASSDWQGSAKNIQYF
length: 13; size: once; D: TRBD1; J: TRBJ1-1; V: TRBV5-4; DNA: TGTGCCAGCAGCCGGGACAGTAACACTGAAGCTTTCTTT; CDR3: CASSRDSNTEAFF
length: 15; size: -; D: -; J: TRBJ2-2; V: TRBV6-6; DNA: TGTGCCAGCAGTTACTACGGTTCGGGAACCGGGGAGCTGTTTTTT; CDR3: CASSYYGSGTGELFF
length: 19; size: -; D: TRBD1; J: TRBJ2-2; V: TRBV27; DNA: TGTGCCAGCACCATTTTTCAAAGACAGGGGTGGCCCTTGACCGGGGAGCTGTTTTTT; CDR3: CASTIFQRQGWPLTGELFF
length: 15; size: -; D: TRBD2; J: TRBJ2-1; V: TRBV6-4; DNA: TGTGCCAGCAGTGAAGTCGGGGGGTCCTACAATGAGCAGTTCTTC; CDR3: CASSEVGGSYNEQFF
length: 14; size: -; D: -; J: TRBJ2-7; V: TRBV6-1; DNA: TGTGCCAGCAGGGCAGGGGTCCTCTCCTACGAGCAGTACTTC; CDR3: CASRAGVLSYEQYF
length: 14; size: -; D: -; J: TRBJ2-7; V: TRBV13; DNA: TGTGCCAGCAGCCCCGGCGGGTTAGCCTACGAGCAGTACTTC; CDR3: CASSPGGLAYEQYF
length: 20; size: -; D: TRBD1; J: TRBJ2-7; V: TRBV5-5; DNA: TGTGCCAGCAGCTTGGATTACTGGACAGGGGCCCTCTTACCCCTTTACGAGCAGTACTTC; CDR3: CASSLDYWTGALLPLYEQYF
length: 14; size: -; D: TRBD1; J: TRBJ2-7; V: TRBV7-9; DNA: TGTGCCAGCAGCTTATTTGGGGACAGCTACGAGCAGTACTTC; CDR3: CASSLFGDSYEQYF
length: 13; size: -; D: -; J: TRBJ2-7; V: TRBV5-1; DNA: TGCGCCAGCAGCTCGAGTCCGGGCTACGAGCAGTACTTC; CDR3: CASSSSPGYEQYF
length: 15; size: few; D: TRBD1; J: TRBJ2-7; V: TRBV5-1; DNA: TGCGCCAGCAGCTACGGACAGGGGCGCATCTACGAGCAGTACTTC; CDR3: CASSYGQGRIYEQYF
length: 15; size: -; D: -; J: TRBJ1-5; V: TRBV6-5; DNA: TGTGCCAGCAGAGTTCAGGGTAATGGCAATCAGCCCCAGCATTTT; CDR3: CASRVQGNGNQPQHF
length: 14; size: -; D: -; J: TRBJ2-7; V: TRBV5-4; DNA: TGTGCCAGCAGCTTGGGCAGGGGACGGAACGAGCAGTACTTC; CDR3: CASSLGRGRNEQYF
length: 14; size: -; D: TRBD1; J: TRBJ2-5; V: TRBV5-1; DNA: TGCGCCAGCAACGTGGGACAGGGGGGGGAGACCCAGTACTTC; CDR3: CASNVGQGGETQYF
length: 16; size: -; D: TRBD2; J: TRBJ2-2; V: TRBV7-6; DNA: TGTGCCAGCAGCTTAGGGACTAGCGGTTACACCGGGGAGCTGTTTTTT; CDR3: CASSLGTSGYTGELFF
length: 13; size: -; D: -; J: TRBJ1-1; V: TRBV29-1; DNA: TGCAGCGTTGCGAGGGAGGCGGACACTGAAGCTTTCTTT; CDR3: CSVAREADTEAFF
length: 14; size: -; D: -; J: TRBJ1-3; V: TRBV28; DNA: TGTGCCAGCAGCTTGGGGGGGGCTGGAAACACCATATATTTT; CDR3: CASSLGGAGNTIYF
length: 14; size: -; D: -; J: TRBJ1-1; V: TRBV28; DNA: TGTGCCAGCAGTTTGGGGACTGTGAACACTGAAGCTTTCTTT; CDR3: CASSLGTVNTEAFF
length: 15; size: -; D: TRBD2; J: TRBJ2-2; V: TRBV7-6; DNA: TGTGCCAGCAGCCCGAGCGGGGGGGTAATCGGGGAGCTGTTTTTT; CDR3: CASSPSGGVIGELFF
length: 14; size: once; D: -; J: TRBJ1-1; V: TRBV10-1; DNA: TGCGCCAGCAGCAAGAGGCGATTGAACACTGAAGCTTTCTTT; CDR3: CASSKRRLNTEAFF
length: 16; size: -; D: TRBD2; J: TRBJ2-3; V: TRBV25-1; DNA: TGTGCCAGCAGTGAGTTCCGGCGGGGGGGCACAGATACGCAGTATTTT; CDR3: CASSEFRRGGTDTQYF
length: 14; size: few; D: -; J: TRBJ1-2; V: TRBV5-1; DNA: TGCGCCAGCAGCTTGGATCCGGGGTTCGGTGGCTACACCTTC; CDR3: CASSLDPGFGGYTF
length: 13; size: -; D: TRBD1; J: TRBJ1-1; V: TRBV5-4; DNA: TGTGCCAGCAGGGGCAGGGGGGCGACTGAAGCTTTCTTT; CDR3: CASRGRGATEAFF
length: 18; size: -; D: TRBD1; J: TRBJ2-2; V: TRBV5-1; DNA: TGCGCCAGCAGCTTCCTCCCCCCGGGACAGGGACAAACCGGGGAGCTGTTTTTT; CDR3: CASSFLPPGQGQTGELFF
length: 15; size: -; D: TRBD1; J: TRBJ1-5; V: TRBV12-5; DNA: TGTGCTAGTCGATTTCAGGGGGCGGGCAATCAGCCCCAGCATTTT; CDR3: CASRFQGAGNQPQHF
length: 15; size: -; D: -; J: TRBJ1-2; V: TRBV10-3; DNA: TGTGCCATCAGTGAGTCAGGACAGACAGTCCATGGCTACACCTTC; CDR3: CAISESGQTVHGYTF
length: 17; size: -; D: -; J: TRBJ2-1; V: TRBV11-2; DNA: TGTGCCAGCAGTCATAGTCGGGTGGGAGGCTCCTACAATGAGCAGTTCTTC; CDR3: CASSHSRVGGSYNEQFF
length: 12; size: few; D: -; J: TRBJ2-7; V: TRBV9; DNA: TGTGCCAGCAGCGTAGGGTGGGGCGAGCAGTACTTC; CDR3: CASSVGWGEQYF
length: 16; size: -; D: -; J: TRBJ2-1; V: TRBV5-1; DNA: TGCGCCAGCAGCTTGGGGGTTTTGGGGGCGGGCAATGAGCAGTTCTTC; CDR3: CASSLGVLGAGNEQFF
length: 14; size: -; D: TRBD1; J: TRBJ1-6; V: TRBV2; DNA: TGTGCCAGCAGTAAGGGACAGAGAAATTCACCCCTCCACTTT; CDR3: CASSKGQRNSPLHF
length: 14; size: -; D: TRBD1; J: TRBJ2-5; V: TRBV28; DNA: TGTGCCAGCAGTGAACAGGGGGCACGGGAGACCCAGTACTTC; CDR3: CASSEQGARETQYF
length: 14; size: -; D: TRBD1; J: TRBJ2-7; V: TRBV11-2; DNA: TGTGCCAGCAGCCCGGGGACAGGGCGCTACGAGCAGTACTTC; CDR3: CASSPGTGRYEQYF
length: 13; size: few; D: TRBD2; J: TRBJ2-3; V: TRBV5-6; DNA: TGTGCCAGCAGCTTGGCTAGCGGAGTTGCGCAGTATTTT; CDR3: CASSLASGVAQYF
length: 14; size: -; D: -; J: TRBJ1-6; V: TRBV28; DNA: TGTGCCAGCAAGCGGGGGGGGGCTAATTCACCCCTCCACTTT; CDR3: CASKRGGANSPLHF
length: 13; size: -; D: -; J: TRBJ1-4; V: TRBV7-2; DNA: TGTGCCAGCAGCAGGGGTTCTAATGAAAAACTGTTTTTT; CDR3: CASSRGSNEKLFF
length: 14; size: once; D: TRBD1; J: TRBJ1-1; V: TRBV10-3; DNA: TGTGCCATCAGTGAGGGCCCAGGGGGCATTAGGGCTTTCTTT; CDR3: CAISEGPGGIRAFF
length: 14; size: -; D: -; J: TRBJ2-2; V: TRBV7-3; DNA: TGTGCCAGCAAGGCTGACAGGAACACCGGGGAGCTGTTTTTT; CDR3: CASKADRNTGELFF
length: 16; size: -; D: TRBD1; J: TRBJ1-5; V: TRBV6-6; DNA: TGTGCCAGCAGTTACGCGGACAGGGAGATAGTTCAGCCCCAGCATTTT; CDR3: CASSYADREIVQPQHF